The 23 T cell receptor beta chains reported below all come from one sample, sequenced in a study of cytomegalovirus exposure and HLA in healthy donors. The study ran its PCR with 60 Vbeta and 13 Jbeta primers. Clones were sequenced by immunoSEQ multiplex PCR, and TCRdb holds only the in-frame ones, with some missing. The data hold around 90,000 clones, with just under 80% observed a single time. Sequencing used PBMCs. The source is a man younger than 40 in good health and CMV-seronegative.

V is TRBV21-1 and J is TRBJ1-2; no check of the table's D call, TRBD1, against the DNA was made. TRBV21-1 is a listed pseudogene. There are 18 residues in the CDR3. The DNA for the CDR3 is TGTGCCAGCAGCAAAAATAAGGACAGGGTGCTGACTAACTATGGCTACACCTTC. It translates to CASSKNKDRVLTNYGYTF.

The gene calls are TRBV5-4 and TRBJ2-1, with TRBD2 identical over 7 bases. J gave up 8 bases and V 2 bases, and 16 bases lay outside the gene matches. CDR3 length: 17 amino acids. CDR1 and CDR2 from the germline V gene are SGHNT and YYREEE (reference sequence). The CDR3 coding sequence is TGTGCCAGCAGCTTTATTCGAACTAGCGACGGGCATGATGAGCAGTTCTTC. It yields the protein CASSFIRTSDGHDEQFF. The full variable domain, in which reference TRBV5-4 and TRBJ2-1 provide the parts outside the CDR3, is ETGVTQSPTHLIKTRGQQVTLRCSSQSGHNTVSWYQQALGQGPQFIFQYYREEENGRGNFPPRFSGLQFPNYSSELNVNALELDDSALYLCASSFIRTSDGHDEQFFGPGTRLTVL.

The CDR3 DNA reads TGTGCCAGCAGTGCCCCGGGACAGGTTAATTCACCCCTCCACTTT. Amino acid sequence: CASSAPGQVNSPLHF. The chain combines TRBV25-1 with TRBJ1-6, with 8 bases that match TRBD1. Looked up from germline, CDR1 is MGHDK and CDR2 is SYGVNS. CDR3 size: 15 residues. V shed 4 bases, J shed 6 bases, and the junction held 5 bases outside the gene matches.

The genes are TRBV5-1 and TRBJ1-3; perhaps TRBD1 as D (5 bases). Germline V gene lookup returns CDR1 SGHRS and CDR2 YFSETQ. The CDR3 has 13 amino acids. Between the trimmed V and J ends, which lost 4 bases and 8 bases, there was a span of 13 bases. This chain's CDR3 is CASSPGWGDTIYF. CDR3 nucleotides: TGCGCCAGCAGCCCCGGGTGGGGGGACACCATATATTTT.

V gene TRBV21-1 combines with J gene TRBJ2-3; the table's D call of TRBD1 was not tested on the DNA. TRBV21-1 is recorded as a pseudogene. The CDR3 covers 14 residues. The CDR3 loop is CASSKAKGADTQYF. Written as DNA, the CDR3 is TGTGCCAGCAGCAAAGCGAAAGGGGCAGATACGCAGTATTTT.

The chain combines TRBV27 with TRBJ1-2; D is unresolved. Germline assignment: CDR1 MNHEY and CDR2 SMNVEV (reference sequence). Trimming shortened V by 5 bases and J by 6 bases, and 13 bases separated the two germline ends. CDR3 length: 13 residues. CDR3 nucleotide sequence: TGTGCCAGCAGTCCGAGAAATCTGGATGGCTACACCTTC. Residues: CASSPRNLDGYTF.

The CDR3 bases are TGTGCCACCAGCAGAGATCTACAGATCTACGAGCAGTACTTC. Translated, it gives CATSRDLQIYEQYF. J is TRBJ2-7 and V is TRBV15, with D hard to call. The CDR3 totals 14 residues. The V gene's germline CDR1 is LNHNV and CDR2 YYDKDF (reference sequence). V shed 0 bases and J shed 3 bases, with 9 bases lying between them.

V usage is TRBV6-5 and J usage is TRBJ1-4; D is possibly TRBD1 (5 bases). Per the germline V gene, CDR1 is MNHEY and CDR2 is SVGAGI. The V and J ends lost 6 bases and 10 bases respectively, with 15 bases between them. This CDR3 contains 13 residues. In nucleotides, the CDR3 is TGTGCCAGCAGCAGGCCAGGGAGGCCAAAACTGTTTTTT. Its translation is CASSRPGRPKLFF.

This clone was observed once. CDR3 region: CASSLGSKAEAFF. CDR3 bases: TGTGCCAGCAGTTTAGGGAGTAAGGCTGAAGCTTTCTTT. This chain joins TRBV27 and TRBJ1-1; D is unresolved. V lost 2 bases to trimming and J lost 6 bases, with 10 bases between them. From germline, CDR1 is MNHEY and CDR2 SMNVEV (reference sequence). This CDR3 region has 13 residues.

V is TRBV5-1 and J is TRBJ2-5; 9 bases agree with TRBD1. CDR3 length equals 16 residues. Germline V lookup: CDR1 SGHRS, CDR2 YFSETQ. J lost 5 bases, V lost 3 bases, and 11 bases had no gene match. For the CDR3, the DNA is TGCGCCAGCAGCTCGCTCCGGGACAGGGTGGGGGAGACCCAGTACTTC. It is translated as CASSSLRDRVGETQYF. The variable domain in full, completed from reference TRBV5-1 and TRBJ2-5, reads KAGVTQTPRYLIKTRGQQVTLSCSPISGHRSVSWYQQTPGQGLQFLFEYFSETQRNKGNFPGRFSGRQFSNSRSEMNVSTLELGDSALYLCASSSLRDRVGETQYFGPGTRLLVL.

The CDR3 region has the DNA TGTGCCAGCAGCTTAGCCCCAGGGGGCAGGTCACCCCTCCACTTT. It encodes CASSLAPGGRSPLHF. The chain uses TRBV7-2 and TRBJ1-6; 8 bases are shared with TRBD1. Germline V gene lookup returns CDR1 SGHTA and CDR2 FQGNSA. The length of the CDR3 is 15 residues. The V segment lost 0 bases and the J segment 10 bases; nucleotides outside the gene matches: 5.

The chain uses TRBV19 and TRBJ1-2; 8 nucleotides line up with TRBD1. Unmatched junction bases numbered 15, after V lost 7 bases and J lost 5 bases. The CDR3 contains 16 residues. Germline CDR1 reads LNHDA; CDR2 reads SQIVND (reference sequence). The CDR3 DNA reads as TGTGCCAGTACGACGAGGAGGGACAGGAAACATTATGGCTACACCTTC. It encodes CASTTRRDRKHYGYTF.

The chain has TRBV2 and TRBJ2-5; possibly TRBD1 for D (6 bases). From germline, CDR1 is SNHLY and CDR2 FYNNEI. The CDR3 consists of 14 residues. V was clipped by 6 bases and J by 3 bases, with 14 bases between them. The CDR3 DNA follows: TGTGCCAGCAGCCCGAACAGGGATGAAGAGACCCAGTACTTC. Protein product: CASSPNRDEETQYF. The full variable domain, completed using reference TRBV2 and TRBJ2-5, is EPEVTQTPSHQVTQMGQEVILRCVPISNHLYFYWYRQILGQKVEFLVSFYNNEISEKSEIFDDQFSVERPDGSNFTLKIRSTKLEDSAMYFCASSPNRDEETQYFGPGTRLLVL.

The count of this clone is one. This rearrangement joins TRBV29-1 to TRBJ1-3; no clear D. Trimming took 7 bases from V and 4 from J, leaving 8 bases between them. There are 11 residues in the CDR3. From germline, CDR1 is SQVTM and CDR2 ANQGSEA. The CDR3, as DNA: TGCAGCGGCCAAACAGGAAACACCATATATTTT. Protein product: CSGQTGNTIYF.

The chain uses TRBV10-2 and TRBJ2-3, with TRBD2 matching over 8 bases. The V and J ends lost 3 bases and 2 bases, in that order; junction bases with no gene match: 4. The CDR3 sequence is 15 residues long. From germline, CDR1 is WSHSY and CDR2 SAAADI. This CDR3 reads CASSEPAGVTDTQYF. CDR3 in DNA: TGCGCCAGCAGTGAACCAGCGGGGGTCACAGATACGCAGTATTTT.

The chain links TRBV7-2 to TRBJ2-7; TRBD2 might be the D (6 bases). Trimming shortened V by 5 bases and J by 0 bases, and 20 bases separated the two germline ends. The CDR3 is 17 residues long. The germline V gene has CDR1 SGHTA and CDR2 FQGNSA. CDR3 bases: TGTGCCAGCAGCCCTTCGACGGGGAGGCTAAGCTCCTACGAGCAGTACTTC. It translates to CASSPSTGRLSSYEQYF.

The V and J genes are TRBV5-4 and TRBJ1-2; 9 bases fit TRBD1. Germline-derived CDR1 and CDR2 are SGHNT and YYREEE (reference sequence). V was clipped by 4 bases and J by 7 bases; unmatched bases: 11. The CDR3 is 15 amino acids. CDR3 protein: CASSVNRGQDSGYTF. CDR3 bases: TGTGCCAGCAGCGTAAACAGGGGGCAGGACTCTGGCTACACCTTC.

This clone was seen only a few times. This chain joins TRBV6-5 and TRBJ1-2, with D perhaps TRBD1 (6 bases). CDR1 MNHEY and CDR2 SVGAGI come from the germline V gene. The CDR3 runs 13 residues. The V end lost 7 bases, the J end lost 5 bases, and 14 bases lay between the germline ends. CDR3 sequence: CASTPGQRYGYTF. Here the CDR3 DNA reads TGTGCCAGCACCCCCGGACAGCGATATGGCTACACCTTC.

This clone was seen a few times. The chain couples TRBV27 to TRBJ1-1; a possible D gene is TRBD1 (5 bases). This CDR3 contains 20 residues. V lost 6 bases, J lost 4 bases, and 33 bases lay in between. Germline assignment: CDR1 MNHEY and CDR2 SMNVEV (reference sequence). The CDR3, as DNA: TGTGCCAGCAGCCGACCTACGGGGGGTGGGAGTGGTAAGGTCCGCACTGAAGCTTTCTTT. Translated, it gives CASSRPTGGGSGKVRTEAFF.

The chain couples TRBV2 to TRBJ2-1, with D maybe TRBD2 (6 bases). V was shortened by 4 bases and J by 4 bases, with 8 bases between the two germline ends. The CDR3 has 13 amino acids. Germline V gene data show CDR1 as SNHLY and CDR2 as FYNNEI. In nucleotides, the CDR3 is TGTGCCAGCAGTGGGGACTCGTACAATGAGCAGTTCTTC. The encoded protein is CASSGDSYNEQFF.

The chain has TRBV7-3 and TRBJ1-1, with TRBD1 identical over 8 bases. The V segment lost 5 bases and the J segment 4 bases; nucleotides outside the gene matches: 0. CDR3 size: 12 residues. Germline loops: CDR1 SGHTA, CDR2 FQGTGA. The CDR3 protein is CASSTGGTEAFF. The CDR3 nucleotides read TGTGCCAGCAGCACAGGGGGCACTGAAGCTTTCTTT. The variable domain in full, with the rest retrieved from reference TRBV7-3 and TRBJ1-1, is GAGVSQTPSNKVTEKGKYVELRCDPISGHTALYWYRQSLGQGPEFLIYFQGTGAADDSGLPNDRFFAVRPEGSVSTLKIQRTERGDSAVYLCASSTGGTEAFFGQGTRLTVV.

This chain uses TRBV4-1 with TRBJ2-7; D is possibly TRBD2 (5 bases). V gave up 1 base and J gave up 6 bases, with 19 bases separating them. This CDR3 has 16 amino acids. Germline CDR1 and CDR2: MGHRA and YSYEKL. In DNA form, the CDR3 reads TGCGCCAGCAGCCAAGTTGTTTGGGCCAGCGGATCCGAGCAGTACTTC. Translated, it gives CASSQVVWASGSEQYF.

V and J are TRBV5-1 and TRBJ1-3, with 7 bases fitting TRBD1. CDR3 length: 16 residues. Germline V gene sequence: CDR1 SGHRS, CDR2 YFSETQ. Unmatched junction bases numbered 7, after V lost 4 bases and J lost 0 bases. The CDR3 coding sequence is TGCGCCAGCAGCGGGGGGACAGCCACCTCTGGAAACACCATATATTTT. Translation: CASSGGTATSGNTIYF.